This TCR beta chain was found in a study of metastatic and nonmetastatic thyroid tumors (TCRdb year 2020). Regarding the research as a whole: Repertoires were compared across peripheral blood and tumor or nodule tissue samples from malignant and benign thyroid patients. Findings and caveats that apply to the study as a whole: In both blood and tumor samples, malignant tumors were reported to have significantly higher TCR beta diversity than benign nodules.

The protocol used for the library was PCR. The instrument was an Illumina HiSeq 4000. The TCR beta-chain CDR3 region of each patient was profiled by high-throughput sequencing. In the original analysis: A classifier to discriminate distant-metastatic papillary thyroid cancer patients was built from CDR3 differences across clinicopathological groups. The Shannon index was used to assess repertoire diversity, and the Morisita-Horn index was used to assess tumor-blood repertoire similarity. TCRdb reworked the public reads: Q25 trimming with fastp, MiXCR clone assembly, productive beta chains retained. The V and J calls were not made by the authors but by TCRdb's processing. This sample is represented by 25,000 to 30,000 clones; roughly 14% of them were singletons. 15% to 18% of the sample rests with the top ten. None of the patients had been given any treatment before thyroid surgery. Patient clinical samples collected from about 2012 to 2019 were retrospectively analysed using T-cell receptor beta sequencing.

This clone was counted at least ten times. The clone's antigen remains unknown. Per-nucleotide qualities are absent, and no much larger clonotype sits a single base away. This clonotype was obtained from a male donor with papillary thyroid cancer or a benign thyroid nodule (not recorded which). Some clones in this sample may be carry-over from other donors' samples. The specimen was blood.

This receptor carries the CDR3 CASSQTRELAGGSDDEQFF. At the DNA level, the sequence is TGCGCCAGCAGCCAAACGAGGGAACTAGCGGGGGGGTCGGACGATGAGCAGTTCTTC. The V and J segments used are TRBV4-1 and TRBJ2-1, and TRBD2 aligns with 13 junction nucleotides. CDR1 and CDR2, per the germline V gene, are MGHRA and YSYEKL. The CDR3, cysteine through phenylalanine, is 19 amino acids long. Solely the CDR3 DNA is kept, with 57 bases framed from the first base. Germline trimming amounts to 2 bases on V and 8 bases on J, with 15 as the count of junction bases outside the gene matches.